These T cell receptor beta chains were read from a single sample in a study of blood T cell repertoires in COVID-19. Sequenced by immunoSEQ multiplex PCR; TCRdb stores in-frame clones only, minus some. The table includes around 260,000 clones, roughly 88% detected once. The specimen was peripheral blood. The receptors derive from a woman between 70 and 85 years old with COVID-19, enrolled during active disease. Each CDR3 is given with its conserved first and last residue. A D gene is named only where the DNA matches it firmly.

v_call d_call cdr3_aa
TRBV19 - CASSRQGSYNEQFF
TRBV28 TRBD1 CASSQNTGGSGQPQHF
TRBV2 TRBD1 CASSEDRGNTEAFF
TRBV7-2 TRBD1 CASSPGAGGMGNQPQHF
TRBV15 TRBD1 CATSNGGTGDLYGYTF
TRBV6-2/TRBV6-3 - CASSYLARVLAEQYF
TRBV5-4 TRBD1 CASSFGTASYNEQFF
TRBV11-2 TRBD2 CASRPAGGHTGELFF
TRBV28 - CASTPVPDSLDEQFF
TRBV29-1 TRBD1 CSVDEQGAPLGETQYF
TRBV12-5 - CASGLVSAGLMNQPQHF
TRBV3-1/TRBV3-2 TRBD1 CASSQPGQVISEQYF
TRBV19 - CASSIRFTGELFF
TRBV7-3 TRBD2 CASSLVGYGWREVSTDTQYF
TRBV5-5 - CASSLVGNYNEQFF
TRBV27 TRBD1 CASSRDSIATNEKLFF
TRBV5-1 TRBD2 CASSLGLAGGRAKYEQYF
TRBV11-2 TRBD1 CASSLRQGVDEQYF
TRBV3-1/TRBV3-2 - CASSQGQSSNQPQHF
TRBV7-2 TRBD2 CASSSLAGGLDTQYF
TRBV5-4 - CASSPGRVTGEQEQFF
TRBV5-1 TRBD2 CARRRLAYEQFF
TRBV7-9 TRBD1 CASSHGDRVYNEQFF
TRBV5-6 - CASSLPGIYSYEQYF
TRBV6-2/TRBV6-3 TRBD2 CASSYSILAGAVTGELFF
TRBV19 - CASSLAHMNTEAFF
TRBV11-2 TRBD1 CASSLTRQGTHEQYF